One sample yielded the 6 T cell receptor beta chains listed below, sequenced in a study of blood T cell repertoires in COVID-19. Generated by immunoSEQ multiplex PCR, the TCRdb table keeps only in-frame clones and is missing some. This sample yields around 180,000 clones, of which 87% are seen a single time; roughly 2.6% belongs to the top ten. Sequences were obtained from peripheral blood. These receptors came from a man between 35 and 55 years old with active or convalescent COVID-19.

This chain connects TRBV3-1 (or the pseudogene TRBV3-2) to TRBJ1-2; 7 bases are a match to TRBD1. The germline V gene has CDR1 LGHDT and CDR2 YNNKEL (reference sequence). The CDR3 covers 17 residues. V dropped 1 base and J dropped 6; count of bases not matched to a gene: 14. This chain's CDR3 is CASSQGVTPGQTNGYTF. CDR3 DNA sequence: TGTGCCAGCAGCCAAGGAGTCACTCCGGGACAGACGAATGGCTACACCTTC.

The chain links TRBV6-4 to TRBJ2-1, with D perhaps TRBD2 (7 bases). The CDR3 spans 13 residues. The V and J ends lost 1 base and 13 bases respectively, with 14 bases between them. Germline V gene data show CDR1 as MRHNA and CDR2 as SNTAGT. CDR3 DNA: TGTGCCAGCAGTGACTTTGAGGGGGGGATACAGTTCTTC. It encodes CASSDFEGGIQFF.

In DNA form, the CDR3 reads TGTGCCAGTAGTGACCGGGACAGGGTTTTGAACACTGAAGCTTTCTTT. Translation gives CASSDRDRVLNTEAFF. The chain carries TRBV19 and TRBJ1-1; 9 bases are a match to TRBD1. CDR1 is LNHDA, CDR2 SQIVND, per germline (reference sequence). The junction had 7 bases not matched to a gene; V was cut back by 5 bases and J by 0 bases. CDR3 length: 16 amino acids.

The J gene is TRBJ2-3, the V gene TRBV7-6; perhaps TRBD1 as D (6 bases). In germline, CDR1 is SGHVS, CDR2 FNYEAQ. The CDR3 runs to 15 residues. The V end lost 5 bases, the J end lost 6 bases, and 18 bases lay between the germline ends. The CDR3 region has the DNA TGTGCCAGCAGCCCCATGGGGGCAGATTCGGATACGCAGTATTTT. This encodes CASSPMGADSDTQYF.

The chain uses TRBV10-2 and TRBJ2-5, with 10 bases lining up with TRBD2. This CDR3 has 13 amino acids. Germline lookup yields CDR1 WSHSY and CDR2 SAAADI. The V gene end was trimmed by 6 bases and the J gene end by 5 bases; junction bases not matched to a gene: 3. Written as DNA, the CDR3 is TGCGCCAGCAGCAGGACTAGCGGCGAGACCCAGTACTTC. Translating gives CASSRTSGETQYF.

J is TRBJ1-3 and V is TRBV28; TRBD1 matches at 9 bases. The germline CDR1 and CDR2 sequences are MDHEN and SYDVKM. This CDR3 has 14 residues. J was trimmed by 6 bases and V by 5 bases; bases with no gene match: 5. CDR3 loop: CASSMGQGVNTIYF. CDR3 bases: TGTGCCAGCAGTATGGGACAGGGCGTAAACACCATATATTTT.